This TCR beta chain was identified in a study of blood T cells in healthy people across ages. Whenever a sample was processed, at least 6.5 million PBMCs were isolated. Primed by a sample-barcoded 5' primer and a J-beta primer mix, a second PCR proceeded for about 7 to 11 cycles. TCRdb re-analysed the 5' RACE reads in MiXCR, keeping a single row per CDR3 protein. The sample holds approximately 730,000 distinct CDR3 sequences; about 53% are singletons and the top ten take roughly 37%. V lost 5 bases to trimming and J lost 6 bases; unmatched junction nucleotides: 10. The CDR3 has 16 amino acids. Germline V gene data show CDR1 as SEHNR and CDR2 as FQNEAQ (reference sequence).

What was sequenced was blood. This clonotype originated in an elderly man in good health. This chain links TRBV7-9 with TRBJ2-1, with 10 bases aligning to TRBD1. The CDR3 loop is CASSGQTGGSGNEQFF. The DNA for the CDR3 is TGTGCCAGCAGCGGCCAGACAGGGGGCTCGGGCAATGAGCAGTTCTTC.